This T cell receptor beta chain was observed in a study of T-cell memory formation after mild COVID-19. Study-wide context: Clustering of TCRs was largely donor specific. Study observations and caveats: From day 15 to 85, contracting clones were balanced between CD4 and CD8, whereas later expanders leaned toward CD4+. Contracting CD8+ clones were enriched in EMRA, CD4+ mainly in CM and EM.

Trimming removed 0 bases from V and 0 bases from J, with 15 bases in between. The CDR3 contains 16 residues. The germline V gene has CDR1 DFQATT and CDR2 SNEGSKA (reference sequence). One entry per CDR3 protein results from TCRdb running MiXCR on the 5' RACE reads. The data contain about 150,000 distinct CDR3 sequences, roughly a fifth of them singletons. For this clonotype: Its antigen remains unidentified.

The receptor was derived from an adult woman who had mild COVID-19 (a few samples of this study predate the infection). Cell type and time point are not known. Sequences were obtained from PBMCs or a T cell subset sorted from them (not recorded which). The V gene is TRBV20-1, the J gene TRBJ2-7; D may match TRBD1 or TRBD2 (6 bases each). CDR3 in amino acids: CSARDIGGPSSYEQYF. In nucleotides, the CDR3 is TGCAGTGCTAGAGATATCGGGGGCCCTAGCTCCTACGAGCAGTACTTC.